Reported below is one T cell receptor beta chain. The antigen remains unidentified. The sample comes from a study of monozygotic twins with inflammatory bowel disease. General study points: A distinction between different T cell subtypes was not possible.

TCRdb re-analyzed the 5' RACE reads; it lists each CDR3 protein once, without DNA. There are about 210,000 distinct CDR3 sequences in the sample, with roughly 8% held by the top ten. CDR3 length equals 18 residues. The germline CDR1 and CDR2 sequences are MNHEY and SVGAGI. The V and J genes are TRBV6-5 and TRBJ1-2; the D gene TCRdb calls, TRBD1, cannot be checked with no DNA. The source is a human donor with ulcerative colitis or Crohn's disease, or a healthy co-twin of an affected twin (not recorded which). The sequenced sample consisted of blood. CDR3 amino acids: CASSHLQSSIGTVYGYTF.